The sequence of this TCR beta chain was determined in a study of cytomegalovirus exposure and HLA in healthy donors. Germline V gene lookup returns CDR1 SGHKS and CDR2 YYEKEE (reference sequence). V was cut by 3 bases and J by 4 bases, with 16 bases left in between. The CDR3 has 15 amino acids. The PCR used 60 Vbeta and 13 Jbeta primers. Sequenced by immunoSEQ multiplex PCR; TCRdb stores in-frame clones only, minus some. This table holds more than 150,000 clones, 77% found once. Sequenced: PBMCs. This chain uses TRBV5-5 with TRBJ1-1; D remains unclear. The receptor was derived from a man aged 18 to 30 in good health and CMV-seronegative. CDR3 in DNA: TGTGCCAGCAGCTCGCTTACCGGGTTTGGCACTGAAGCTTTCTTT. It codes for CASSSLTGFGTEAFF.